This T cell receptor (beta chain) was sequenced for a study of identical twins. Germline CDR1 SGDLS, CDR2 YYNGEE. The CDR3 has 15 amino acids. V lost 0 bases to trimming and J lost 0 bases, with 10 bases between them. General study findings and limits: Fewer insertions marked abundant cord blood beta clonotypes; young adult naive trended weakly, memory not at all. The analysis was cross-sectional rather than longitudinal within donors.

TCRdb re-called the 5' RACE reads through MiXCR, storing one row per CDR3 protein. Here the sample spans more than 1.5 million distinct CDR3 sequences, under 35% being singletons. In its sample, this clonotype was seen many times. What it recognizes is unknown. The sequenced sample was cord blood. J is TRBJ2-7 and V is TRBV9, with D uncertain. The receptor comes from a newborn girl in good health. The CDR3 here is CASSVGRLSSYEQYF. The CDR3 nucleotides read TGTGCCAGCAGCGTAGGGCGGCTAAGCTCCTACGAGCAGTACTTC.